The 16 T cell receptor beta chains below were found in one sample sequenced in a study of T cells of healthy individuals. TCRdb reprocessed the 5' RACE reads with MiXCR, giving one entry per CDR3 protein. The sample lists some 100,000 distinct CDR3 sequences, around 17% occurring once. The receptors here all came from a human donor in good health.

This clonotype was detected a few times. The chain employs TRBV6-6 and TRBJ1-2, with D tentatively TRBD1 (5 bases). This CDR3 is 13 amino acids long. With 5 bases removed from V and 3 bases from J, the gap between germline ends came to 10 bases. CDR1 and CDR2 (germline): MNHNY, SVGAGI (reference sequence). This chain's CDR3 is CASSVSGDYGYTF. The CDR3 bases are TGTGCCAGCAGTGTTTCGGGGGACTATGGCTACACCTTC.

This rearrangement joins TRBV2 to TRBJ2-5; 8 nucleotides align to TRBD1. J lost 4 bases, V lost 8 bases, and 6 bases had no gene match. This CDR3 has 13 residues. Germline V gives CDR1 SNHLY, CDR2 FYNNEI. CDR3 in DNA: TGTGCCAGCTTCGGACAGGGAGGAGAGACCCAGTACTTC. This codes for CASFGQGGETQYF.

In regard to this clonotype: A clone one base away is much larger, so this may be a read error. V and J are TRBV28 and TRBJ1-4; D gene uncertain. The CDR3 runs to 17 residues. Trimming shortened V by 3 bases and J by 0 bases, and 14 bases separated the two germline ends. Germline assignment: CDR1 MDHEN and CDR2 SYDVKM. The CDR3 DNA sequence: TGTGCCAGCAGTTTTCGACCGGAGGGAGCAACTAATGAAAAACTGTTTTTT. Protein sequence: CASSFRPEGATNEKLFF.

This clonotype has a handful of counts. The chain couples TRBV6-6 to TRBJ2-5; 8 nucleotides match TRBD2. In germline, CDR1 is MNHNY, CDR2 SVGAGI (reference sequence). The CDR3 has 15 amino acids. After removal of 6 bases from V and 1 base from J, the junction contained 7 bases not matched to a gene. The CDR3 is CASRDRRGVQETQYF. The CDR3 DNA is TGTGCCAGCAGAGACAGGCGGGGGGTCCAAGAGACCCAGTACTTC.

There are a few counts of this clonotype. DNA for the CDR3: TGCAGTGCGCCACCCGGAACGGATGAGCAGTTCTTC. The encoded protein is CSAPPGTDEQFF. The chain employs TRBV20-1 and TRBJ2-1; D is uncertain. The germline gives CDR1 DFQATT, CDR2 SNEGSKA (reference sequence). Deletions cut 6 bases from V and 8 bases from J, with 14 bases between. The CDR3 has 12 amino acids.

This clonotype was counted only a few times. The CDR3 sequence is CAISESVTYQETQYF. The CDR3 DNA reads TGTGCCATCAGTGAGTCGGTCACGTACCAAGAGACCCAGTACTTC. The rearrangement links TRBV10-3 to TRBJ2-5; D not resolved. Germline V gene lookup returns CDR1 ENHRY and CDR2 SYGVKD. This CDR3 is 15 amino acids long. Trimming took off 0 bases at V and 0 bases at J, with 8 bases between the two ends.

The chain joins TRBV7-8 to TRBJ2-1, with TRBD2 identical over 12 bases. From germline, CDR1 is SGHVS and CDR2 FQNEAQ. J was trimmed by 10 bases and V by 5 bases; bases with no gene match: 3. This CDR3 is 13 amino acids long. The CDR3 reads CASSPGLAGEQFF. In nucleotides, the CDR3 is TGTGCCAGCAGCCCCGGACTAGCGGGAGAGCAGTTCTTC.

This clonotype was detected a few times. This CDR3 reads CSASIWDRAGETQYF. The CDR3 bases are TGCAGTGCGAGCATATGGGACAGGGCGGGAGAGACCCAGTACTTC. The V and J genes are TRBV20-1 and TRBJ2-5; 9 nucleotides match TRBD1. V lost 6 bases, J lost 4 bases, and 12 bases stayed unmatched. Germline V gene data show CDR1 as DFQATT and CDR2 as SNEGSKA (reference sequence). The CDR3 is 15 residues long.

The chain couples TRBV11-2 to TRBJ1-1, with D unresolved. Trimming cost V 1 base and J 2 bases, with 8 bases left between them. CDR1 SGHAT and CDR2 FQNNGV come from the germline V gene. The CDR3 extends over 14 amino acids. CDR3 nucleotides: TGTGCCAGCAGCTTAGGTCGCTCTAACACTGAAGCTTTCTTT. Amino acids: CASSLGRSNTEAFF.

V usage is TRBV30 and J usage is TRBJ2-1, with 10 positions matching TRBD2. The junction had 6 bases not matched to a gene; V was cut back by 3 bases and J by 4 bases. The CDR3 contains 15 residues. Germline CDR1 and CDR2: GTSNPN and SVGIG (reference sequence). CDR3 in amino acids: CAWSYLAGEYNEQFF. As DNA, the CDR3 is TGTGCCTGGAGCTATCTAGCGGGGGAGTACAATGAGCAGTTCTTC.

This clonotype was seen ten or more times. This chain connects TRBV29-1 to TRBJ1-1, with 8 positions matching TRBD1. CDR1 SQVTM and CDR2 ANQGSEA come from the germline V gene. This CDR3 has 13 residues. V lost 7 bases, J lost 3 bases, and 7 bases stayed unmatched. In DNA form, the CDR3 reads TGCAGCGCAGTCAGGGGGCGAGACACTGAAGCTTTCTTT. Protein sequence: CSAVRGRDTEAFF.

The rearrangement joins TRBV7-2 to TRBJ2-2; no reliable D call. The V gene's germline CDR1 is SGHTA and CDR2 FQGNSA. The CDR3 contains 16 residues. V shed 5 bases and J shed 2 bases, with 15 bases lying between them. CDR3 loop: CASSPWGGVNTGELFF. DNA for the CDR3: TGTGCCAGCAGCCCCTGGGGTGGAGTCAACACCGGGGAGCTGTTTTTT. Complete variable domain (other parts from reference TRBV7-2 and TRBJ2-2): GAGVSQSPSNKVTEKGKDVELRCDPISGHTALYWYRQSLGQGLEFLIYFQGNSAPDKSGLPSDRFSAERTGGSVSTLTIQRTQQEDSAVYLCASSPWGGVNTGELFFGEGSRLTVL.

The genes are TRBV4-2 and TRBJ1-4, with TRBD1 matching over 12 bases. The trim removed 7 bases at V and 8 bases at J, leaving 2 bases unmatched. Looked up from germline, CDR1 is LGHNA and CDR2 is YNFKEQ. The CDR3 length is 13 residues. The CDR3 coding sequence is TGTGCCAGCACGGGACAGGGGGCGGAAAAACTGTTTTTT. Amino acids: CASTGQGAEKLFF.

A few counts support this clonotype. The V gene is TRBV6-2 or TRBV6-3, the J gene TRBJ2-1, with unresolved D. The germline V gene encodes CDR1 MNHEY and CDR2 SVGEGT. The CDR3 is 12 residues long. The V and J ends lost 6 bases and 3 bases respectively, with 6 bases between them. CDR3 DNA: TGTGCCAGCAGGGAACGCTACAATGAGCAGTTCTTC. It specifies CASRERYNEQFF.

The rearrangement joins TRBV28 to TRBJ2-4; no clear D gene. With 9 bases removed from V and 6 bases from J, the gap between germline ends came to 12 bases. This CDR3 is built from 12 residues. Germline loops: CDR1 MDHEN, CDR2 SYDVKM. The DNA of the CDR3 is TGTGCCAGTTTAGGCAGAGGAAACATTCAGTACTTC. Its translation is CASLGRGNIQYF.

Here the CDR3 reads CASSHGTSGRPSYEQYF. The CDR3 bases are TGTGCCAGCAGTCACGGGACTAGCGGGCGGCCTTCCTACGAGCAGTACTTC. This sequence joins TRBV28 and TRBJ2-7; 12 nucleotides agree with TRBD2. V shed 5 bases, J shed 1 base, and the junction held 9 bases outside the gene matches. The V gene's germline CDR1 is MDHEN and CDR2 SYDVKM. The CDR3 totals 17 residues.